What follows describes a single T cell receptor (beta chain). This specimen belongs to a study of blood T cell repertoires in COVID-19. Sequencing was performed with immunoSEQ multiplex PCR; in TCRdb, only in-frame clones are kept and a portion is missing. Here the sample spans some 250,000 clones, about 85% being singletons. CDR3 length equals 16 residues. V was cut by 4 bases and J by 8 bases, with 20 bases left in between. From germline, CDR1 is LNHDA and CDR2 SQIVND (reference sequence). The rearrangement links TRBV19 to TRBJ1-4; TRBD1 might be the D (5 bases). The TCR was taken from a young man who had recovered from COVID-19. The sequenced material came from peripheral blood. CDR3 loop: CASSTGVSGLGEKLFF. CDR3 DNA: TGTGCCAGTAGTACGGGTGTGTCGGGACTCGGGGAAAAACTGTTTTTT.